This entry features one T cell receptor (beta chain) sequence. The PCR used 60 Vbeta and 13 Jbeta primers. Sequenced by immunoSEQ multiplex PCR; TCRdb stores in-frame clones only, minus some. This sample has around 92,000 clones, with about 70% found just once. The data were obtained in a study of cytomegalovirus exposure and HLA in healthy donors. Germline CDR1 is SGHAT and CDR2 is FQNNGV. Deletions cut 7 bases from V and 0 bases from J, with 15 bases between. The CDR3 runs to 16 residues. The V call is TRBV11-2, the J call TRBJ2-2; D is perhaps TRBD1 (6 bases). The sequencing sample was made of PBMCs. This clonotype was obtained from a woman in her seventies in good health and CMV-seropositive. The CDR3 nucleotides read TGTGCCAGCAACCGTGGGGGCAGAGCGAACACCGGGGAGCTGTTTTTT. It is translated as CASNRGGRANTGELFF.